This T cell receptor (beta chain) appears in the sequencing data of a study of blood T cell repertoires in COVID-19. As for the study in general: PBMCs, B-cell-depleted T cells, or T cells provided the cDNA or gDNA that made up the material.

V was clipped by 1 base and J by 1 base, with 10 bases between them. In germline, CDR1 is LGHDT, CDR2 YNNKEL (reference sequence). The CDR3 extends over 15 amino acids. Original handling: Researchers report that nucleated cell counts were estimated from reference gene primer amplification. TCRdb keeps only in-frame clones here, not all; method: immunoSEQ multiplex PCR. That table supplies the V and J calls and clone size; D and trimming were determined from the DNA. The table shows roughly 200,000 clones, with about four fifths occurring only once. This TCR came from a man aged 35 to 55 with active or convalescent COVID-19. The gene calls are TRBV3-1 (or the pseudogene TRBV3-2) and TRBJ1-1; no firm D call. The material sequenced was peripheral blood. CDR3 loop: CASSQASGWNTEAFF. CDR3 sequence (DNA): TGTGCCAGCAGCCAAGCATCAGGTTGGAACACTGAAGCTTTCTTT.